This passage covers 8 T cell receptor beta chains from one sample sequenced in a study of blood T cell repertoires in COVID-19. Clones were read by immunoSEQ multiplex PCR, and TCRdb kept only the in-frame ones, dropping some. The repertoire holds approximately 450,000 clones, with 75% to 90% as singletons. The material sequenced was PBMCs or T cells enriched from blood (not recorded which). The receptors originated from a man aged 25-45 years who had recovered from COVID-19.

The rearrangement joins TRBV7-3 to TRBJ2-2; TRBD2 aligns across 12 bases. V shed 6 bases, J shed 3 bases, and the junction held 5 bases outside the gene matches. The CDR3 length is 16 residues. Germline CDR1 and CDR2: SGHTA and FQGTGA. CDR3 residues: CASSPRTSGDTGELFF. CDR3 coding DNA: TGTGCCAGCAGTCCTAGGACTAGCGGGGACACCGGGGAGCTGTTTTTT.

The chain carries TRBV6-5 and TRBJ2-5; a weak D match, TRBD2 (5 bases). V lost 10 bases to trimming and J lost 1 base, with 16 bases between them. The CDR3 is 14 amino acids. Germline V CDR1 and CDR2: MNHEY, SVGAGI. The CDR3: CATLRGTIQETQYF. The CDR3 coding sequence is TGTGCCACCCTCCGGGGAACCATCCAAGAGACCCAGTACTTC.

V usage is TRBV9 and J usage is TRBJ2-5; 9 nucleotides align to TRBD2. V dropped 0 bases and J dropped 2; count of bases not matched to a gene: 5. There are 16 residues in the CDR3. Germline-derived CDR1 and CDR2 are SGDLS and YYNGEE. Here the CDR3 reads CASSVGLTSGQETQYF. The CDR3 DNA follows: TGTGCCAGCAGCGTAGGTCTGACTAGCGGACAAGAGACCCAGTACTTC. The variable domain in full, with the rest retrieved from reference TRBV9 and TRBJ2-5, is DSGVTQTPKHLITATGQRVTLRCSPRSGDLSVYWYQQSLDQGLQFLIQYYNGEERAKGNILERFSAQQFPDLHSELNLSSLELGDSALYFCASSVGLTSGQETQYFGPGTRLLVL.

The V and J genes are TRBV7-7 and TRBJ2-5; 7 nucleotides match TRBD2. This CDR3 region has 16 residues. Germline trimming cut 1 base from V and 5 bases from J; bases unmatched to any gene: 10. Per the germline V gene, CDR1 is SSHAT and CDR2 is FNYEAQ (reference sequence). For the CDR3, the DNA is TGTGCCAGCAGCTTAGGGGCGGGAGCAGTCGTGGAGACCCAGTACTTC. Protein sequence: CASSLGAGAVVETQYF.

The chain links TRBV6-5 to TRBJ2-2, with TRBD1 matching over 10 bases. The length of the CDR3 is 15 residues. With V trimmed by 4 bases and J by 6 bases, 5 bases remained unmatched. Germline loops: CDR1 MNHEY, CDR2 SVGAGI. CDR3 DNA: TGTGCCAGCAGTTTGACAGGGGGCCGGGCCGGGGAGCTGTTTTTT. Protein product: CASSLTGGRAGELFF.

The genes are TRBV21-1 and TRBJ1-1; TRBD1, the table's D call, lacks a check against the DNA. TRBV21-1 is a pseudogene segment. CDR3 length equals 15 residues. The chain's CDR3 is CASSKPDRMNTEAFF. Here the CDR3 DNA reads TGTGCCAGCAGCAAGCCGGACAGAATGAACACTGAAGCTTTCTTT.

This clone was found once. The V call is TRBV5-1, the J call TRBJ2-3; D ambiguous. Trimming pared 1 base from V and 2 bases from J, leaving 8 bases between. The CDR3 totals 14 residues. Germline-derived CDR1 and CDR2 are SGHRS and YFSETQ. The CDR3 spells CASSLRQDTDTQYF. CDR3 bases: TGCGCCAGCAGCTTGAGGCAGGACACAGATACGCAGTATTTT.

CDR3 protein: CSVELYRDTNEKLFF. CDR3 DNA sequence: TGCAGCGTTGAGCTATACAGGGACACTAATGAAAAACTGTTTTTT. The chain couples TRBV29-1 to TRBJ1-4; weak D call: TRBD1 (6 bases). Trimming removed 3 bases at V and 2 bases at J, with 13 bases between. The CDR3 has 15 residues. Germline values: CDR1 SQVTM, CDR2 ANQGSEA.